This T cell receptor (beta chain) was sequenced for a study of OX40 agonist ivuxolimab in advanced cancers. Looking at the study overall: Treatment received earlier with anti-PD-1, anti-PD-L1 or anti-CTLA-4 agents was allowed, and approximately 40% had some.

Sequenced by immunoSEQ multiplex PCR; TCRdb stores in-frame clones only, minus some. The table shows 90,000 to 130,000 clones, with 80% to 95% occurring only once. CDR3 size: 11 residues. Germline V lookup: CDR1 MNHNS, CDR2 SASEGT. The V gene lost 3 bases and the J gene lost 14 bases, with 13 bases spanning the gap. The source of this sequence is an adult with an advanced solid tumor such as melanoma, head and neck, liver or kidney cancer. This sample comprised CD4+ or CD8+ T cells sorted from blood, obtained in a trial of the OX40 agonist ivuxolimab. The V call is TRBV6-1, the J call TRBJ2-5, with D maybe TRBD1 (5 bases). The CDR3 DNA is TGTGCCAGCAGTGAGACAGTTAAGCCATACTTC. Amino acid sequence: CASSETVKPYF.